Listed below are T cell receptor beta chains from one sample, sequenced in a study of OX40 agonist ivuxolimab in advanced cancers. The protocol was immunoSEQ multiplex PCR, while the TCRdb copy is restricted to in-frame clones and leaves out a portion. This sample has 55,000 to 60,000 clones, with around 85% found just once. The sample in question was CD4+ or CD8+ T cells sorted from blood, obtained in a trial of the OX40 agonist ivuxolimab. These TCRs come from an adult with an advanced solid tumor such as melanoma, head and neck, liver or kidney cancer. Each CDR3 is given with its conserved first and last residue. The D gene is left open where the match is weak. Where a row states a size, it is once, few, many or the class of an expanded clone; other rows omit it.

TRBV19	TRBJ1-2	-	-	CASNRELANYGYTF	TGTGCCAGTAACAGGGAATTGGCAAACTATGGCTACACCTTC
TRBV4-3	TRBJ2-7	-	-	CASSQDPGTYSYEQYF	TGCGCCAGCAGCCAAGATCCCGGGACTTACTCCTACGAGCAGTACTTC
TRBV30	TRBJ1-5	-	-	CAWSVGRGGYSNQPQHF	TGTGCCTGGAGTGTAGGGAGAGGGGGGTATAGCAATCAGCCCCAGCATTTT
TRBV27	TRBJ2-5	few	-	CASSRTYQETQYF	TGTGCCAGCAGTAGAACGTACCAAGAGACCCAGTACTTC
TRBV25-1	TRBJ2-3	-	-	CASSEGKGTDTQYF	TGTGCCAGCAGTGAGGGAAAGGGGACAGATACGCAGTATTTT
TRBV27	TRBJ2-2	once	-	CASRMMGGDTGELFF	TGTGCCAGCAGGATGATGGGTGGGGACACCGGGGAGCTGTTTTTT
TRBV10-3	TRBJ1-4	-	-	CATQVHTNEKLFF	TGTGCCACCCAAGTGCATACTAATGAAAAACTGTTTTTT
TRBV19	TRBJ1-1	few	TRBD1	CASSKGQGRVTEAFF	TGTGCCAGTAGTAAGGGACAGGGACGTGTCACTGAAGCTTTCTTT
TRBV11-3	TRBJ2-7	-	-	CASSERTEQYF	TGTGCCAGCAGCGAACGTACAGAGCAGTACTTC
TRBV4-3	TRBJ2-1	-	TRBD2	CASSLLGAGGPNEQFF	TGCGCCAGCAGCCTATTAGGAGCGGGGGGGCCCAATGAGCAGTTCTTC
TRBV4-2	TRBJ2-7	-	-	CASSLDLMGATYEQYF	TGTGCCAGCAGCTTAGATCTGATGGGGGCAACCTACGAGCAGTACTTC
TRBV5-6	TRBJ2-7	-	-	CASSLATYEQYF	TGTGCCAGCAGCTTGGCCACCTACGAGCAGTACTTC
TRBV11-3	TRBJ2-1	-	TRBD2	CASSLARWGAGGINEQFF	TGTGCCAGCAGCTTAGCCCGTTGGGGGGCGGGAGGGATCAATGAGCAGTTCTTC
TRBV18	TRBJ2-2	-	TRBD2	CASSPGLANTGELFF	TGTGCCAGCTCACCGGGACTAGCGAACACCGGGGAGCTGTTTTTT
TRBV29-1	TRBJ2-3	once	TRBD2	CSVESSGGAGDTQYF	TGCAGCGTTGAGTCCAGCGGGGGGGCCGGGGATACGCAGTATTTT
TRBV7-3	TRBJ2-7	-	-	CASSLSLPGEQYF	TGTGCCAGCAGCTTAAGCCTCCCGGGGGAGCAGTACTTC
TRBV4-1	TRBJ2-7	-	TRBD2	CASSQGLAGGRIAEQYF	TGCGCCAGCAGCCAAGGACTAGCGGGGGGCCGCATCGCCGAGCAGTACTTC
TRBV7-2	TRBJ2-2	-	TRBD2	CASSFSGLAGETGELFF	TGTGCCAGCAGCTTCTCCGGACTAGCGGGAGAAACCGGGGAGCTGTTTTTT
TRBV6-1	TRBJ2-3	once	-	CASSEVAGSTDTQYF	TGTGCCAGCAGTGAAGTAGCAGGTAGCACAGATACGCAGTATTTT
TRBV28	TRBJ2-7	-	-	CASSSLTGNYEQYF	TGTGCCAGCAGTTCCCTGACGGGGAATTACGAGCAGTACTTC
TRBV6-5	TRBJ1-4	-	-	CASSYSPGRLNEKLFF	TGTGCCAGCAGTTACTCGCCGGGACGGCTTAATGAAAAACTGTTTTTT